A single sample is the source of the 16 T cell receptor beta chains below, sequenced in a study of CD8+ T cells in alopecia areata. Described treatment: oral pan-JAK inhibitor, 5-10 mg twice daily. cDNA prepared by RNA extraction and subsequent reverse transcription served as the template for sequencing. Measured with immunoSEQ multiplex PCR; TCRdb has only the in-frame clones, and not every one. Here the sample spans more than 110,000 clones, roughly four fifths being singletons. The sequences come from CD8+ T cells sorted from blood, collected at week 4, from a patient treated with tofacitinib. The receptors stem from a human donor with alopecia areata.

This chain uses TRBV19 with TRBJ2-7; D perhaps matches TRBD2 (5 bases). CDR1 LNHDA and CDR2 SQIVND come from the germline V gene (reference sequence). Trimming left V 4 bases short and J 0 bases short, with 10 bases between. The CDR3 totals 14 residues. The CDR3 is CASSSAGSSYEQYF. The CDR3, as DNA: TGTGCCAGTAGTAGCGCGGGTAGCTCCTACGAGCAGTACTTC.

The V gene is TRBV2, the J gene TRBJ2-7, with D maybe TRBD2 (5 bases). The V gene's germline CDR1 is SNHLY and CDR2 FYNNEI. Trimming took off 3 bases at V and 3 bases at J, with 15 bases between the two ends. CDR3 length: 15 residues. The CDR3 DNA is TGTGCCAGCAGTGAGAGTCTAGCTTTGGGCTACGAGCAGTACTTC. The encoded protein is CASSESLALGYEQYF.

A word on this clone: Other DNA sequences in this sample translate to the same CDR3. The V and J genes are TRBV4-3 and TRBJ2-7; either TRBD1 or TRBD2 may supply D (5 bases each). Germline V gives CDR1 LGHNA, CDR2 YSLEER. The V gene lost 1 base and the J gene lost 2 bases, with 9 bases spanning the gap. The CDR3 extends over 14 amino acids. CDR3 sequence reads: CASSQGTGPYEQYF. Here the CDR3 DNA reads TGCGCCAGCAGCCAAGGGACGGGACCCTACGAGCAGTACTTC.

This clone was picked up a small number of times. This chain uses TRBV10-3 with TRBJ2-7; D possibly uses TRBD1 or TRBD2 (5 bases each). The V end was cut by 10 bases, the J end by 0 bases, with 16 bases between. Germline CDR1 is ENHRY and CDR2 is SYGVKD. The CDR3 extends over 14 amino acids. DNA of the CDR3: TGTGCCACCGTCGAGGGGACCCTCTCCTACGAGCAGTACTTC. Translating it yields CATVEGTLSYEQYF.

This clone was seen just once. The V call is TRBV7-9, the J call TRBJ2-5, with 9 bases that match TRBD2. The CDR3 loop spans 15 amino acids. Looked up from germline, CDR1 is SEHNR and CDR2 is FQNEAQ (reference sequence). The trim removed 2 bases at V and 1 base at J, leaving 2 bases unmatched. CDR3 sequence (DNA): TGTGCCAGCAGCTTAAGTAGCGGGGGCCAAGAGACCCAGTACTTC. It translates to CASSLSSGGQETQYF.

This clone was counted between two and nine times. This chain connects TRBV7-9 to TRBJ2-1; TRBD2 matches 12 bases. The CDR3 has 16 residues. J gave up 3 bases and V 5 bases, and 5 bases lay outside the gene matches. Germline CDR1 SEHNR, CDR2 FQNEAQ (reference sequence). The CDR3 reads CASSGWTSGNYNEQFF. CDR3 DNA: TGTGCCAGCAGCGGTTGGACTAGCGGGAACTACAATGAGCAGTTCTTC.

This rearrangement joins TRBV30 to TRBJ2-7; 7 nucleotides agree with TRBD1. The V gene end was trimmed by 2 bases and the J gene end by 3 bases; junction bases not matched to a gene: 7. The CDR3 length is 14 residues. Per germline, CDR1 GTSNPN and CDR2 SVGIG (reference sequence). The CDR3, as DNA: TGTGCCTGGAGTCCGTCCGGGACAGACTACGAGCAGTACTTC. Protein: CAWSPSGTDYEQYF.

DNA of the CDR3: TGTGCCAGCAGCCAAGAATGGTCGGGTTATGAGACCCAGTACTTC. It codes for CASSQEWSGYETQYF. The chain joins TRBV4-2 to TRBJ2-5; D remains ambiguous. Germline CDR1 LGHNA, CDR2 YNFKEQ. The CDR3 runs to 15 residues. Trimming cost V 0 bases and J 5 bases, with 13 bases left between them.

The table lists this clone with a few counts. V usage is TRBV19 and J usage is TRBJ2-7, with D perhaps matching TRBD2 (6 bases). The CDR3 is 14 amino acids. Trimming removed 8 bases at V and 5 bases at J, with 19 bases between. CDR1 LNHDA and CDR2 SQIVND come from the germline V gene (reference sequence). Here the CDR3 DNA reads TGTGCCAGTTCGGACGGCCCCCGGGGGAACGAGCAGTACTTC. Its protein product is CASSDGPRGNEQYF.

V gene TRBV7-2 combines with J gene TRBJ2-5; D not resolved. Germline V lookup: CDR1 SGHTA, CDR2 FQGNSA. Trimming pared 1 base from V and 5 bases from J, leaving 8 bases between. CDR3 length equals 13 residues. The CDR3 nucleotides read TGTGCCAGCAGCTTAGGTGGGGATGAGACCCAGTACTTC. It specifies CASSLGGDETQYF.

The V and J genes are TRBV4-2 and TRBJ1-1; a possible D gene is TRBD1 (6 bases). V was clipped by 2 bases and J by 4 bases, with 17 bases between them. Germline V lookup: CDR1 LGHNA, CDR2 YNFKEQ. The CDR3 runs to 16 residues. The DNA for the CDR3 is TGTGCCAGCAGCCAATCACAGGGTGAGGGGTCCACTGAAGCTTTCTTT. This translates into CASSQSQGEGSTEAFF.

The chain combines TRBV29-1 with TRBJ2-1; either TRBD1 or TRBD2 may supply D (5 bases each). Germline CDR1 SQVTM, CDR2 ANQGSEA. The V end lost 8 bases, the J end lost 2 bases, and 13 bases lay between the germline ends. The CDR3 has 13 residues. This CDR3 is CSPLEGPYNEQFF. The CDR3 DNA sequence: TGCAGCCCCTTAGAGGGACCCTACAATGAGCAGTTCTTC.

The chain employs TRBV15 and TRBJ2-3; 9 nucleotides align to TRBD2. The CDR3 totals 16 residues. Germline CDR1 and CDR2: LNHNV and YYDKDF (reference sequence). Trimming removed 5 bases from V and 3 bases from J; junction bases left unmatched: 9. CDR3: CATSEGRLAATDTQYF. CDR3 nucleotide sequence: TGTGCCACCAGCGAGGGAAGACTAGCGGCAACAGATACGCAGTATTTT.

This chain links TRBV2 with TRBJ2-1; D may be TRBD2 (5 bases). CDR3 length equals 15 residues. CDR1 is SNHLY, CDR2 FYNNEI, per germline. The V gene lost 6 bases and the J gene lost 9 bases, with 21 bases spanning the gap. This CDR3 reads CASSPEVALSSEQFF. As DNA, the CDR3 is TGTGCCAGCAGCCCCGAGGTAGCGCTGTCCAGTGAGCAGTTCTTC. The whole variable domain, remainder taken from reference TRBV2 and TRBJ2-1, is EPEVTQTPSHQVTQMGQEVILRCVPISNHLYFYWYRQILGQKVEFLVSFYNNEISEKSEIFDDQFSVERPDGSNFTLKIRSTKLEDSAMYFCASSPEVALSSEQFFGPGTRLTVL.

The chain uses TRBV19 and TRBJ2-5; D is possibly TRBD2 (6 bases). The ends were cut back, 7 bases at V and 4 bases at J, with 13 bases in the middle. CDR1 is LNHDA and CDR2 is SQIVND in the germline V gene (reference sequence). The length of the CDR3 is 13 residues. The CDR3 here is CASTPGAGETQYF. CDR3 nucleotides: TGTGCCAGTACCCCAGGAGCGGGAGAGACCCAGTACTTC.

This clone turned up a few times. The chain carries TRBV7-9 and TRBJ2-7, with D hard to call. CDR3 length: 12 residues. Trimming left V 5 bases short and J 7 bases short, with 12 bases between. Looked up from germline, CDR1 is SEHNR and CDR2 is FQNEAQ (reference sequence). CDR3 nucleotides: TGTGCCAGCAGCCCCACCCCCTGGGAGCAGTACTTC. This gives the protein CASSPTPWEQYF.